The 3 T cell receptor beta chains in this list originate from one sample, sequenced in a study of blood T cell repertoires in COVID-19. The table came from immunoSEQ multiplex PCR; TCRdb's copy has only in-frame clones and leaves some out. The table has some 180,000 clones, about 80% seen once. Sequencing used peripheral blood. The receptors originated from a man between 65 and 79 years old with active or convalescent COVID-19.

V usage is TRBV29-1 and J usage is TRBJ1-1, with TRBD1 identical over 7 bases. The V gene end was trimmed by 6 bases and the J gene end by 11 bases; junction bases not matched to a gene: 15. The CDR3 is 13 amino acids. The V gene's germline CDR1 is SQVTM and CDR2 ANQGSEA. CDR3 DNA: TGCAGCGTAGACCTGACAGGGCTAACAGCGGCTTTCTTT. The encoded protein is CSVDLTGLTAAFF.

V is TRBV7-2 and J is TRBJ1-2, with D hard to call. The CDR3 contains 13 residues. Trimming removed 5 bases from V and 2 bases from J, with 9 bases in between. The V gene's germline CDR1 is SGHTA and CDR2 FQGNSA. CDR3 region: CASSSTVNYGYTF. As DNA, the CDR3 is TGTGCCAGCAGCAGTACAGTAAACTATGGCTACACCTTC.

This rearrangement joins TRBV18 to TRBJ1-6; 7 bases agree with TRBD1. The germline gives CDR1 KGHSH, CDR2 LQKENI. The CDR3 length is 15 residues. V was clipped by 10 bases and J by 4 bases; unmatched bases: 10. The CDR3 nucleotides are TGTGCCACCCACCAACCGGGACAGTATAATTCACCCCTCCACTTT. Amino acid sequence: CATHQPGQYNSPLHF.